This T cell receptor (beta chain) was sequenced during a study of regulatory T cells in long-lasting Graves disease (dated by TCRdb to the early 2020s). At the level of the whole study: Persistent Graves' disease was defined as persistently positive TSH receptor autoantibodies together with antithyroid drug treatment for over 5 years. Antithyroid drugs had been taken for around 9.8 years on average by persistent Graves' disease patients in the clinical cohort. Peripheral blood TCR sequencing and RNA sequencing compared persistent Graves' disease patients with newly diagnosed Graves' disease patients. TCR sequencing covered 13 persistent and about 20 newly diagnosed Graves' disease patients, approximately 33 samples in total. The study took place in China and was registered as a clinical trial. The paper as a whole reports these results and caveats: Persistent disease showed preferential use of TRBV28, TRBJ1-2 and TRBJ2-5, whereas newly diagnosed disease favored TRBV20-1 and TRBJ2-1. The authors acknowledged the small sample size as a limitation that may reduce accuracy. Sequencing and analysis were restricted to the TCR beta chain. Peripheral blood alone was examined, since thyroid tissue, which constituted the primary lesion, could not be accessed. A larger number of public clonotypes was shared among persistent patients (fewer than 3,000) than among newly diagnosed patients (over 850). Compared with newly diagnosed patients, persistent Graves' disease patients had lower TCR Shannon entropy and fewer highly expanded clones, which suggests clonal expansion.

Concerning this clonotype: Which antigen it targets is not known. The conserved phenylalanine or tryptophan normally closing the CDR3 is absent here, so this likely arose from a read error.

Library preparation employed multiplex PCR. Reads for this sample came from an Illumina HiSeq 4000. TCR beta libraries were built with iRepertoire HTBI primers and Arm-PCR amplification of CDR3 regions. Before sequencing, the PCR products underwent gel purification. The study's own analysis went as follows. A total of under 80 TRBV and under 15 TRBJ segments were identified across samples and were used for gene usage analysis of CDR3 amino acid clonotypes. COPE and FqMerger were used to merge filtered high-quality paired reads into contigs. BLAST was used to align contigs to the IMGT TRBV, TRBD and TRBJ reference genes, and CDR3 was defined following IMGT. Clonotypes above 0.1% frequency were classified as highly expanded clones. Shannon entropy was used to measure repertoire diversity, and the Gini coefficient was used to measure V-J evenness. A clonotype was considered public if more than one individual shared it. TCRdb trimmed public reads at Q25 via fastp, called clones via MiXCR and kept in-frame beta chains. Entries that share a CDR3 protein sequence are merged under the most common genes and DNA. TCRdb, not the authors, supplied the V and J calls. Here the sample has about 470,000 distinct CDR3 sequences; around 21% occur a single time. The top ten clonotypes cover 7.8% of the sample.

The sample's time point label, in plain terms: persistent/refractory GD, antithyroid drugs over 5 years with positive TRAb. RNA was extracted from PBMCs in TRIzol for both TCR sequencing and RNA sequencing. The diagnosis of Graves' disease was made according to American Thyroid Association guidelines. Recruitment of patients was carried out at an endocrinology department in Xi'an, China. Each patient gave roughly 8.4 milliliters of peripheral blood, collected in an EDTA anticoagulant tube. PBMCs were isolated by Ficoll Paque Plus density gradient separation without further T cell sorting. RNA quality was checked with an Agilent 2100 Bioanalyzer and agarose gel, and concentration with a NanoDrop 2000. V sheds 3 bases and J sheds 2 bases, leaving 11 bases between their ends. CDR1 and CDR2 (SGHTA, FQGNSA) derive from the germline V gene. Termini included, the CDR3 measures 15 amino acids. The sequence is cut down to CDR3 DNA, 45 bases in frame from base 1.

This chain joins TRBV7-2 to TRBJ1-5; TRBD1 is possibly the D segment (5 matching bases). This sample comprised peripheral blood mononuclear cells (PBMCs), obtained when the disease was refractory, from a patient treated with antithyroid drugs. This TCR came from a female donor with Graves disease. The sequenced DNA: TGTGCCAGCAGCTTCGGTGGGGGTGGCAATCAGCCCCAGCATTCT. The encoded protein is CASSFGGGGNQPQHS.